This T cell receptor beta chain was retrieved from a study of siplizumab effects on memory and regulatory T cells. Germline V gene lookup returns CDR1 SGHDT and CDR2 YYEEEE. CDR3 length: 14 amino acids. Trimming stripped 0 bases from V and 0 bases from J, with 7 bases between. Regarding the study as a whole: In roughly 80-95% of proliferating CD4+ or CD8+ clones, a naive or memory phenotype could not be assigned. Left unconfirmed was the suppressive function of proliferating Tregs from siplizumab cultures. Most alloreactive clones went unmapped to unstimulated subsets; only a minor fraction mapped. Significantly reduced by siplizumab was the cumulative frequency of alloreactive sequences, namely those traceable to unstimulated CD4+ memory cells.

The protocol was immunoSEQ multiplex PCR, while the TCRdb copy is restricted to in-frame clones and leaves out a portion. The table includes around 100,000 clones, about 95% detected once. Turning to this clone: Antigen specificity is unknown.

This receptor was obtained from a human donor in good health. Sequenced sample: non-Treg CD4+ T cells sorted from blood. The V and J genes are TRBV5-6 and TRBJ2-7, with D perhaps assigned TRBD1 or TRBD2 (5 bases each). The CDR3 loop reads CASSLEGSSYEQYF. The DNA of the CDR3 is TGTGCCAGCAGCTTGGAGGGGAGCTCCTACGAGCAGTACTTC.